Shown below are 9 T cell receptor beta chains from a single sample sequenced in a study of Ad26.COV2.S vaccination and SARS-CoV-2 variants. Clones were read by immunoSEQ multiplex PCR, and TCRdb kept only the in-frame ones, dropping some. Of about 350,000 clones listed, approximately 81% were seen once; the top ten hold approximately 3.5%. The treatment denotes: 15 to 20 received Ad26.COV2.S at low or high dose, single or two shots; several received placebo; per-sample allocation not given. Samples analyzed were those drawn on day 63 after the first vaccine or placebo injection. The sample in question was peripheral blood, obtained in a trial of Ad26.COV2.S vaccine versus placebo. The receptors here all came from a person between 18 and 60 years old who received the Ad26.COV2.S COVID-19 vaccine or a placebo.

This clone came up a few times. The rearrangement joins TRBV5-6 to TRBJ2-5; D not resolved. Trimming removed 3 bases at V and 4 bases at J, with 4 bases between. Germline-derived CDR1 and CDR2 are SGHDT and YYEEEE. The CDR3 covers 11 residues. CDR3 residues: CASSWGETQYF. The DNA for the CDR3 is TGTGCCAGCAGCTGGGGAGAGACCCAGTACTTC.

The genes are TRBV6-5 and TRBJ1-3, with D perhaps matching TRBD1 (5 bases). This CDR3 is built from 15 residues. Trimming took 11 bases from V and 0 from J, leaving 17 bases between them. Germline lookup yields CDR1 MNHEY and CDR2 SVGAGI. CDR3 nucleotide sequence: TGTGCCGGAAGACCGGGACGCAACTCTGGAAACACCATATATTTT. It yields the protein CAGRPGRNSGNTIYF.

For this clone: An end of the junction differs from the germline gene, which may be a read error. CDR3 sequence (DNA): TGTGCTAGCAGCCGGGACAGAAATCCGAAAAATGAGCAGTTCTTC. This encodes CASSRDRNPKNEQFF. The chain uses TRBV7-7 and TRBJ2-1, with 7 bases fitting TRBD1. CDR1 is SSHAT and CDR2 is FNYEAQ in the germline V gene (reference sequence). The CDR3 runs 15 residues.

This clone appeared once. The V gene is TRBV30, the J gene TRBJ1-6, with a possible D match to TRBD1 (6 bases). The germline CDR1 and CDR2 sequences are GTSNPN and SVGIG (reference sequence). Trimming shortened V by 4 bases and J by 10 bases, and 14 bases separated the two germline ends. The CDR3 contains 13 residues. The CDR3 region is CAWNQAGVSPLHF. The DNA for the CDR3 is TGTGCCTGGAATCAGGCAGGGGTATCACCCCTCCACTTT.

This chain's CDR3 is CSAGRDTSSGANVLTF. The CDR3 bases are TGCAGCGCTGGTCGGGACACGAGTTCTGGGGCCAACGTCCTGACTTTC. The genes are TRBV29-1 and TRBJ2-6; D is possibly TRBD1 (6 bases). V was shortened by 7 bases and J by 1 base, with 17 bases between the two germline ends. CDR1 and CDR2 (germline): SQVTM, ANQGSEA. The CDR3 is 16 amino acids.

The chain has TRBV7-6 and TRBJ2-3, with 7 nucleotides matching TRBD2. CDR1 is SGHVS, CDR2 FNYEAQ, per germline. The CDR3 spans 16 residues. The J segment lost 2 bases and the V segment lost 5 bases, leaving 10 bases of the junction unmatched. CDR3 sequence reads: CASSKRAGVLTDTQYF. The DNA for the CDR3 is TGTGCCAGCAGCAAACGCGCGGGAGTTCTCACAGATACGCAGTATTTT. Complete variable domain (other parts from reference TRBV7-6 and TRBJ2-3): GAGVSQSPRYKVTKRGQDVALRCDPISGHVSLYWYRQALGQGPEFLTYFNYEAQQDKSGLPNDRFSAERPEGSISTLTIQRTEQRDSAMYRCASSKRAGVLTDTQYFGPGTRLTVL.

The chain uses TRBV15 and TRBJ1-2; weak D call: TRBD1 (5 bases). CDR1 and CDR2 (germline): LNHNV, YYDKDF (reference sequence). This CDR3 is built from 15 residues. The V and J ends lost 5 bases and 2 bases respectively, with 15 bases between them. The chain's CDR3 is CATSLSGGENYGYTF. The CDR3 DNA reads TGTGCCACCAGCCTCTCCGGGGGAGAGAACTATGGCTACACCTTC.

The rearrangement uses TRBV7-2 and TRBJ1-6; the D is unclear. V lost 0 bases and J 0 bases, leaving 3 bases between the germline ends. Germline CDR1 SGHTA, CDR2 FQGNSA. The CDR3 contains 15 residues. CDR3 amino acids: CASSLASSYNSPLHF. In DNA form, the CDR3 reads TGTGCCAGCAGCTTAGCCAGCTCCTATAATTCACCCCTCCACTTT.

This chain links TRBV2 with TRBJ1-5; no clear D gene. Deletions cut 4 bases from V and 3 bases from J, with 13 bases between. CDR3 size: 15 residues. Germline CDR1 and CDR2: SNHLY and FYNNEI. The CDR3 DNA is TGTGCCAGCAGTGCGACCGACCGGATCAATCAGCCCCAGCATTTT. This gives the protein CASSATDRINQPQHF.